This entry is about one T cell receptor (beta chain). What it binds is not known. Using a J-beta primer mix together with a sample-barcoded 5' primer, a second PCR was run for roughly 6 to 12 cycles. Via MiXCR, TCRdb re-called the 5' RACE reads, giving one row per CDR3 protein. The sample holds some 1 million distinct CDR3 sequences, over 35% seen once. The source of the sample is a study of blood T cells in healthy people across ages. Broader study findings: Age brought a roughly linear fall in TCR beta diversity measured per million T cells. PBMCs left unsorted prevented a conclusive naive versus antigen-experienced comparison. There were more naive CD4+ cells and higher diversity in long-lived donors than in aged donors.

Whenever a sample was processed, at least 6 million PBMCs were isolated. Material: blood. This clonotype was sampled from a woman aged 55-69 years in good health.

DNA of the CDR3: TGTGCCAGCAGCTCCTTAGCGGGAGGGGGTTACAATGAGCAGTACTTC. This encodes CASSSLAGGGYNEQYF. V usage is TRBV7-8 and J usage is TRBJ2-5; 11 nucleotides agree with TRBD2. The CDR3 covers 16 residues. Per germline, CDR1 SGHVS and CDR2 FQNEAQ. J lost 11 bases, V lost 4 bases, and 15 bases had no gene match.